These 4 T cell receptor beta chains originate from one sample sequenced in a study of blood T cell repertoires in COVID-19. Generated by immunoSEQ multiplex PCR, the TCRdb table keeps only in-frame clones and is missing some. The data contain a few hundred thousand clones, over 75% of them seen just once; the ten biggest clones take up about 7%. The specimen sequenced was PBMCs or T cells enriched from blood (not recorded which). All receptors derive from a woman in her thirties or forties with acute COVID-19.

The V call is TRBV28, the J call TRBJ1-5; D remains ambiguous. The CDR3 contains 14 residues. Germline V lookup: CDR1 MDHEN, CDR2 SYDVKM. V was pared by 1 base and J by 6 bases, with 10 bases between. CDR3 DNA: TGTGCCAGCAGTTTATCAGGTTACATTCAGCCCCAGCATTTT. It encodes CASSLSGYIQPQHF.

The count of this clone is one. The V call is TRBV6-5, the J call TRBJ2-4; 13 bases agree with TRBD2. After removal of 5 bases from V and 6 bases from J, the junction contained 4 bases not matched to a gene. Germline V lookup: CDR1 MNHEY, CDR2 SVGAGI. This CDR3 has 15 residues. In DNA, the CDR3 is TGTGCCAGCAGTCGACTAGCGGGAGGTTCAAACATTCAGTACTTC. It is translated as CASSRLAGGSNIQYF.

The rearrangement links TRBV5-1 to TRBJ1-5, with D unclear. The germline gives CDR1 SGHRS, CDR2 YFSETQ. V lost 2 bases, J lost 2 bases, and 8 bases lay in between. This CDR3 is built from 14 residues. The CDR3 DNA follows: TGCGCCAGCAGCTTAGAGCCCGGCAATCAGCCCCAGCATTTT. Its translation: CASSLEPGNQPQHF.

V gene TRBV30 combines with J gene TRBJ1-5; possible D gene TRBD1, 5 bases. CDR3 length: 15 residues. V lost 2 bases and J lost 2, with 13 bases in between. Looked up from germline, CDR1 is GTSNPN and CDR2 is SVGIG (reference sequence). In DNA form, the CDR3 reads TGTGCCTGGAGTCCTCCAGGGTTTGGCAATCAGCCCCAGCATTTT. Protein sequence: CAWSPPGFGNQPQHF.